This T cell receptor (beta chain) is drawn from a study of CD8+ T cells in alopecia areata (dated by TCRdb to 2016 to 2018). Background for the entire study: Treated patients were enrolled in an open-label pilot trial of oral tofacitinib, 5 to 10 mg twice daily, for moderate-to-severe alopecia areata. Human TCRbeta sequencing covered scalp tissue and sorted CD4+ and CD8+ peripheral blood T cells from patchy and totalis/universalis alopecia areata patients and healthy controls. Tofacitinib was given for 6 to 18 months, followed by 6 months of follow-up off drug to assess delayed response and recurrence. TCRbeta CDR3 regions were amplified by immunoSEQ multiplex PCR using 35 Vbeta forward and 13 Jbeta reverse primers. High-throughput TCRbeta sequencing was used to examine T cell clonal expansion in alopecia areata in both the C3H/HeJ mouse model and human patients. Clonality in the scalp was compared among normal scalp (n=4), patchy alopecia areata scalp (n=8), and alopecia totalis/universalis scalp (n=8). RNA was obtained with the PAXgene miRNA kit for fixed scalp, the miRNeasy kit for PBMCs, and the RNeasy kit for mouse skin. In treated patients, disease severity was measured using the SALT score, which gives the percentage of scalp surface area affected. Tofacitinib-treated patients had biopsies at baseline and at 4 and 24 weeks of treatment, with a later scalp biopsy in several patients.

What the study reported, not specific to this receptor: Because the treated cohort was small and had only one nonresponder, larger studies are needed to examine links between baseline CD8+ expansion and response. Compared with mice, TCR sequences shared between patients were less clear, possibly partly because of HLA diversity across the patient population. Tofacitinib significantly decreased scalp clonality and the number of expanded CD8+ clones among the top 100 scalp clones. Scalp TCR repertoire analysis is complicated because resident alphabeta T cells in normal human skin are also sequenced, whereas mouse skin is dominated by gammadelta T cells. During tofacitinib treatment, many expanded lesional clones remained in scalp and blood, and this persistence may partly explain relapse after treatment is stopped. Lesional scalp, especially in alopecia totalis/universalis, showed higher clonality and more expanded CD8+ clones than normal scalp, suggesting antigenic drive.

The trim is 4 bases for V and 0 bases for J, with a gap of 10 bases between the germline ends. The germline V gene specifies SGHDT as CDR1 and YYEEEE as CDR2. From cysteine to phenylalanine, the CDR3 is 14 amino acids long. Only the CDR3 portion is preserved as DNA: 42 bases, with reading frame beginning at the first base. Concerning this clone: Its antigen is unknown. Base qualities are not provided; no much larger clone lies one nucleotide away.

The treatment or condition label corresponds to: oral pan-JAK inhibitor, 5-10 mg twice daily. From alopecia areata patients, peripheral blood was collected along with lesional scalp punch biopsies. PBMCs were isolated by density centrifugation and stained for CD3, CD4 and CD8, after which CD4+ and CD8+ T cells were sorted on a FACSAria. The library was generated by the immunoSEQ multiplex PCR assay. RNA was extracted from all samples and reverse transcribed into cDNA, which served as template for TCR sequencing. First-strand cDNA was synthesized using SuperScript III with a 2:1 mix of oligo-dT and random hexamers. A synthetic immune receptor repertoire was used to gauge amplification bias, and whatever bias remained was removed computationally. On the study's bioinformatics: After raw reads were preprocessed to remove errors, the CDR3 was defined following IMGT conventions as running from the conserved cysteine to phenylalanine. Clonality was computed as 1 minus the Shannon entropy, with the entropy normalized by log2 of the number of productive unique TCRs. Whether scalp clones were CD4 or CD8 was inferred by matching scalp TCRbeta sequences against CD4 and CD8 repertoires sorted from blood. Imported from immuneACCESS, the table was reduced by TCRdb to in-frame sequences with V and J called. These copies leave out some clones; in studies compared against another copy, an unresolved V gene accounts for under half, and the cause of the remainder is not known. V, J and clone size reflect that table, while D and trimming were determined from the DNA. This sample gives roughly 220,000 clones in total; more than 30% of them show up just once. Under 0.55% of the sample is held by the ten biggest clonotypes.

The receptor was isolated from a human donor with alopecia areata. The sequenced sample was CD4+ T cells sorted from blood, obtained around week 34, from a patient treated with tofacitinib. The chain is assembled from TRBV5-6 and TRBJ1-1, with the D gene not confidently named. The DNA sequence is TGTGCCAGCAGCCGATGGACGCTGAACACTGAAGCTTTCTTT. Its translation reads: CASSRWTLNTEAFF.